A single sample gave rise to the 26 T cell receptor beta chains below, sequenced in a study of control samples from healthy donors and cancer patients. Method: immunoSEQ multiplex PCR; TCRdb's copy keeps in-frame clones and lacks some. The sample gives some 74,000 clones, nearly 85% of which show up once; around 14% is in the top ten. The sample comprised blood. The receptors were gathered from a man in his fifties or sixties in good health.

This clone was counted between two and nine times. The rearrangement links TRBV3-1 (or the pseudogene TRBV3-2) to TRBJ2-7; a possible D gene is TRBD2 (5 bases). The germline V and J ends were trimmed by 4 bases and 5 bases, with 9 bases remaining between them. The CDR3 is 12 residues long. Looked up from germline, CDR1 is LGHDT and CDR2 is YNNKEL (reference sequence). CDR3 region: CASSLFGDEQYF. The CDR3 DNA reads TGTGCCAGCAGCCTCTTCGGGGACGAGCAGTACTTC.

The rearrangement joins TRBV7-2 to TRBJ1-1, with 7 bases matching TRBD1. After removal of 4 bases from V and 5 bases from J, the junction contained 7 bases not matched to a gene. This CDR3 is built from 14 residues. Per germline, CDR1 SGHTA and CDR2 FQGNSA. The DNA of the CDR3 is TGTGCCAGCAGCTCCAAGGGGGCTGGAACTGAAGCTTTCTTT. Amino acid sequence: CASSSKGAGTEAFF.

CDR3 DNA: TGTGCCAGCAGTTTATCACGGAACACTGAAGCTTTCTTT. Translation gives CASSLSRNTEAFF. The gene calls are TRBV27 and TRBJ1-1; D not certain. The ends were cut back, 0 bases at V and 1 base at J, with 3 bases in the middle. The CDR3 sequence is 13 residues long. Germline CDR1 is MNHEY and CDR2 is SMNVEV (reference sequence).

This sequence joins TRBV6-1 and TRBJ2-5; D remains ambiguous. V lost 3 bases and J lost 0, with 11 bases in between. The CDR3 is made up of 15 amino acids. Germline CDR1 and CDR2: MNHNS and SASEGT. The CDR3 DNA reads as TGTGCCAGCAGTGAGCGGCGGAAGTACCAAGAGACCCAGTACTTC. This gives the protein CASSERRKYQETQYF.

V and J are TRBV27 and TRBJ1-1; no clear D gene. The V end lost 2 bases, the J end lost 4 bases, and 17 bases lay between the germline ends. Per the germline V gene, CDR1 is MNHEY and CDR2 is SMNVEV (reference sequence). The CDR3 has 16 residues. CDR3 nucleotide sequence: TGTGCCAGCAGTTTAGTCGCAAGAGGGCGAGGCACTGAAGCTTTCTTT. Translating gives CASSLVARGRGTEAFF.

On this clone itself: At the DNA level, this CDR3 is encoded by other sequences in the same sample as well. The rearrangement joins TRBV6-6 to TRBJ2-1; possible D gene TRBD2, 5 bases. The CDR3 totals 13 residues. V was cut by 6 bases and J by 4 bases, with 10 bases left in between. Germline loops: CDR1 MNHNY, CDR2 SVGAGI (reference sequence). CDR3 sequence (DNA): TGTGCCAGCAGGCAGGACTCTTACAATGAGCAGTTCTTC. Residues: CASRQDSYNEQFF.

This rearrangement joins TRBV6-5 to TRBJ2-3; 9 nucleotides align to TRBD2. V lost 4 bases, J lost 2 bases, and 7 bases stayed unmatched. The CDR3 is made up of 16 amino acids. Germline V gives CDR1 MNHEY, CDR2 SVGAGI. The CDR3 loop reads CASSLTSGLYTDTQYF. CDR3 coding DNA: TGTGCCAGCAGTTTGACTAGCGGATTATACACAGATACGCAGTATTTT.

The chain links TRBV5-1 to TRBJ2-2; TRBD1 matches 7 bases. The CDR3 covers 15 residues. Germline-derived CDR1 and CDR2 are SGHRS and YFSETQ. V gave up 1 base and J gave up 6 bases; unmatched junction bases: 6. The CDR3 spells CASSLSTGNPGELFF. In DNA, the CDR3 is TGCGCCAGCAGCTTGTCGACAGGGAATCCCGGGGAGCTGTTTTTT.

The V call is TRBV7-9, the J call TRBJ1-4; D ambiguous. The CDR3 runs to 14 residues. V lost 7 bases and J 7 bases, leaving 16 bases between the germline ends. Germline values: CDR1 SEHNR, CDR2 FQNEAQ (reference sequence). CDR3 sequence: CASTPAAKGEKLFF. CDR3 nucleotides: TGTGCCAGCACTCCCGCAGCGAAGGGTGAAAAACTGTTTTTT.

The V call is TRBV4-1, the J call TRBJ2-1; 14 nucleotides agree with TRBD2. This CDR3 has 19 amino acids. Germline V gives CDR1 MGHRA, CDR2 YSYEKL. Germline trimming cut 0 bases from V and 1 base from J; bases unmatched to any gene: 5. Here the CDR3 reads CASSQEGLAGAQSYNEQFF. The CDR3 DNA reads TGCGCCAGCAGCCAAGAGGGACTAGCGGGAGCCCAATCCTACAATGAGCAGTTCTTC.

This chain joins TRBV6-2 or TRBV6-3 and TRBJ1-5, with TRBD1 matching 10 bases. V was pared by 2 bases and J by 3 bases, with 7 bases of the junction left unmatched. Germline V gives CDR1 MNHEY, CDR2 SVGEGT. The CDR3 is 17 residues long. CDR3 DNA: TGTGCCAGCAGTTACCTGGGGGGACAGGGGAACAATCAGCCCCAGCATTTT. This translates into CASSYLGGQGNNQPQHF.

The V call is TRBV5-6, the J call TRBJ2-5; the D gene could be TRBD1 or TRBD2 (6 bases each). V lost 2 bases and J 0 bases, leaving 8 bases between the germline ends. This CDR3 region has 14 residues. The germline CDR1 and CDR2 sequences are SGHDT and YYEEEE. CDR3 nucleotides: TGTGCCAGCAGCTTCGGGGGCAACCAAGAGACCCAGTACTTC. This sequence encodes CASSFGGNQETQYF.

The chain combines TRBV4-3 with TRBJ2-3; 10 bases are a match to TRBD2. CDR1 and CDR2 from the germline V gene are LGHNA and YSLEER. The CDR3 loop spans 17 amino acids. Trimming took 3 bases from V and 5 from J; bases not matched to a gene: 11. In DNA, the CDR3 is TGCGCCAGCAGCCAGGCTCCGGGACTAGCGCCGGGAGATACGCAGTATTTT. Residues: CASSQAPGLAPGDTQYF.

The chain has TRBV30 and TRBJ1-2; D perhaps matches TRBD1 (6 bases). V lost 2 bases, J lost 6 bases, and 19 bases lay in between. Germline V gene data show CDR1 as GTSNPN and CDR2 as SVGIG (reference sequence). The CDR3 covers 15 residues. The CDR3 DNA is TGTGCCTGGAGTTACCTATTACAGGGCAGCGATGGCTACACCTTC. It translates to CAWSYLLQGSDGYTF.

CDR3 sequence reads: CASSLTGGGYEQYF. CDR3 bases: TGTGCCAGCAGCCTTACAGGGGGCGGATACGAGCAGTACTTC. The chain uses TRBV13 and TRBJ2-7; 9 nucleotides agree with TRBD1. V lost 5 bases and J lost 4; bases outside the gene matches: 6. This CDR3 spans 14 amino acids. Germline CDR1 reads PRHDT; CDR2 reads FYEKMQ (reference sequence).

The gene calls are TRBV19 and TRBJ1-5; TRBD1 agrees at 7 bases. This CDR3 comprises 16 residues. The V gene end was trimmed by 4 bases and the J gene end by 4 bases; junction bases not matched to a gene: 10. In germline, CDR1 is LNHDA, CDR2 SQIVND (reference sequence). CDR3 DNA: TGTGCCAGTAGTAGGGGGACGGGACAGCCTAATCAGCCCCAGCATTTT. Its protein is CASSRGTGQPNQPQHF. Supplemented by reference TRBV19 and TRBJ1-5, the full variable domain reads DGGITQSPKYLFRKEGQNVTLSCEQNLNHDAMYWYRQDPGQGLRLIYYSQIVNDFQKGDIAEGYSVSREKKESFPLTVTSAQKNPTAFYLCASSRGTGQPNQPQHFGDGTRLSIL.

This chain links TRBV28 with TRBJ1-5; weak D call: TRBD1 (5 bases). This CDR3 is built from 15 residues. The V and J ends lost 3 bases and 5 bases respectively, with 14 bases between them. CDR1 and CDR2 from the germline V gene are MDHEN and SYDVKM. The CDR3 DNA is TGTGCCAGCAGTTTCGAGGGGAGGGGCGATCAGCCCCAGCATTTT. It encodes CASSFEGRGDQPQHF.

The V and J genes are TRBV6-2 or TRBV6-3 and TRBJ2-5; no clear D gene. The germline V gene encodes CDR1 MNHEY and CDR2 SVGEGT. This CDR3 spans 16 amino acids. V was pared by 0 bases and J by 5 bases, with 16 bases between. The CDR3 protein is CASSYSAPPIGETQYF. DNA of the CDR3: TGTGCCAGCAGTTACTCCGCACCCCCGATCGGGGAGACCCAGTACTTC.

This sequence joins TRBV4-3 and TRBJ1-4, with TRBD1 matching over 11 bases. Germline V lookup: CDR1 LGHNA, CDR2 YSLEER. The CDR3 totals 15 residues. V dropped 5 bases and J dropped 15; count of bases not matched to a gene: 14. The CDR3: CASSSSFGTGGLVFF. CDR3 bases: TGCGCCAGCAGCTCAAGTTTCGGGACAGGGGGGTTGGTGTTTTTT.

The chain uses TRBV7-8 and TRBJ2-4, with 10 bases fitting TRBD2. The CDR3 has 17 residues. CDR1 is SGHVS and CDR2 is FQNEAQ in the germline V gene. The trim removed 2 bases at V and 2 bases at J, leaving 6 bases unmatched. The CDR3 loop reads CASSLQREGLTKNIQYF. For the CDR3, the DNA is TGTGCCAGCAGCTTACAGCGGGAGGGCCTGACCAAAAACATTCAGTACTTC.

The chain has TRBV30 and TRBJ2-7, with 9 bases that match TRBD2. The germline V gene encodes CDR1 GTSNPN and CDR2 SVGIG (reference sequence). V trimming: 3 bases; J trimming: 4 bases; junction bases outside the gene matches: 10. There are 15 residues in the CDR3. CDR3 amino acids: CAWSLGLASPYEQYF. CDR3 in DNA: TGTGCCTGGAGCCTAGGACTAGCGTCACCTTACGAGCAGTACTTC.

The J gene is TRBJ2-2, the V gene TRBV7-6, with D possibly being TRBD1 or TRBD2 (5 bases each). The V end was cut by 0 bases, the J end by 0 bases, with 11 bases between. The CDR3 runs 17 residues. CDR1 and CDR2 (germline): SGHVS, FNYEAQ. CDR3 sequence reads: CASSLAPGTTNTGELFF. As DNA, the CDR3 is TGTGCCAGCAGCTTAGCCCCCGGGACCACGAACACCGGGGAGCTGTTTTTT. Using reference TRBV7-6 and TRBJ2-2 for the parts outside the CDR3, the full variable domain is GAGVSQSPRYKVTKRGQDVALRCDPISGHVSLYWYRQALGQGPEFLTYFNYEAQQDKSGLPNDRFSAERPEGSISTLTIQRTEQRDSAMYRCASSLAPGTTNTGELFFGEGSRLTVL.

The genes are TRBV5-6 and TRBJ2-2; D tentatively fits TRBD1 or TRBD2 (5 bases each). The CDR3 is 12 residues long. Trimming cost V 4 bases and J 14 bases, with 15 bases left between them. Germline CDR1 reads SGHDT; CDR2 reads YYEEEE. CDR3 sequence (DNA): TGTGCCAGCAGCCTAAGTACGGGACGCCTGTTTTTT. Its protein is CASSLSTGRLFF.

The chain recombines TRBV25-1 with TRBJ2-5; unclear D gene. CDR3 length: 12 residues. V lost 7 bases and J lost 2, with 8 bases in between. Germline CDR1 MGHDK, CDR2 SYGVNS. CDR3 sequence (DNA): TGTGCCAGCATGCGTGGGCAAGAGACCCAGTACTTC. Translating gives CASMRGQETQYF.

The chain joins TRBV2 to TRBJ2-3, with TRBD1 matching over 9 bases. There are 16 residues in the CDR3. The junction had 9 bases not matched to a gene; V was cut back by 6 bases and J by 2 bases. CDR1 and CDR2 (germline): SNHLY, FYNNEI. CDR3 sequence reads: CASSADRGLLTDTQYF. The CDR3 nucleotides are TGTGCCAGCAGCGCGGACAGGGGTCTCCTCACAGATACGCAGTATTTT.

The rearrangement links TRBV30 to TRBJ2-3, with D possibly being TRBD1 or TRBD2 (5 bases each). Germline CDR1 GTSNPN, CDR2 SVGIG (reference sequence). The CDR3 length is 14 residues. Trimming took off 2 bases at V and 1 base at J, with 10 bases between the two ends. The CDR3, as DNA: TGTGCCTGGAGTCCGGGACGGGGCACAGATACGCAGTATTTT. Translation: CAWSPGRGTDTQYF.